The 8 T cell receptor beta chains below come from one sample, sequenced in a study of T-cell reconstitution after alpha-beta-depleted transplantation in children. Their recognized antigens are unknown. Unique molecular identifiers were built into the TCRbeta library. TCRdb independently ran MiXCR on the PCR reads; one entry per CDR3 protein. Here the sample spans 250,000 to 300,000 distinct CDR3 sequences, roughly 7.8% being singletons. General study findings and limits: A year had passed since transplant, and T-cell counts and diversity by then came mostly from newly produced T cells.

The material sequenced was peripheral blood, taken 360 days after TCRalphabeta/CD19-depleted stem cell transplant. Receptor source: a female patient aged 2-10 years who had a stem cell transplant for Fanconi anemia, so the T cells may come from the graft donor.

The rearrangement joins TRBV20-1 to TRBJ2-7; 8 nucleotides match TRBD1. After removal of 5 bases from V and 3 bases from J, the junction contained 6 bases not matched to a gene. The V gene's germline CDR1 is DFQATT and CDR2 SNEGSKA (reference sequence). This CDR3 has 13 residues. The CDR3 nucleotides are TGCAGTGCTGCGACAGGGGTGGTCTACGAGCAGTACGTC. Amino acids: CSAATGVVYEQYV.

The chain couples TRBV20-1 to TRBJ2-7; tentatively, D is TRBD1 (7 bases). The CDR3 loop spans 15 amino acids. Germline V CDR1 and CDR2: DFQATT, SNEGSKA (reference sequence). V was pared by 0 bases and J by 4 bases, with 16 bases between. CDR3 sequence reads: CSARDPGGKGYEQYF. DNA for the CDR3: TGCAGTGCTAGAGACCCAGGGGGGAAGGGGTACGAGCAGTACTTC.

The chain joins TRBV6-1 to TRBJ1-2; D remains unclear. Germline-derived CDR1 and CDR2 are MNHNS and SASEGT. The V end was cut by 2 bases, the J end by 4 bases, with 5 bases between. The CDR3 spans 12 residues. The CDR3 region has the DNA TGTGCCAGCAGTGAAATGGGCTATGGCTACACCTTC. It translates to CASSEMGYGYTF.

In its sample, this clonotype was seen many times. This rearrangement joins TRBV29-1 to TRBJ2-7; TRBD1 matches at 10 bases. Germline CDR1 and CDR2: SQVTM and ANQGSEA. The CDR3 loop spans 14 amino acids. V trimming: 7 bases; J trimming: 4 bases; junction bases outside the gene matches: 10. The chain's CDR3 is CSGLGQGEGYEQYV. The CDR3 nucleotides read TGCAGCGGACTAGGACAGGGGGAAGGTTACGAGCAGTACGTC.

This chain links TRBV28 with TRBJ1-4, with D tentatively TRBD1 (6 bases). Germline V gives CDR1 MDHEN, CDR2 SYDVKM. Trimming took off 2 bases at V and 0 bases at J, with 13 bases between the two ends. The CDR3 has 17 residues. CDR3 loop: CASSLVQGFSTNEKLFF. The CDR3 coding sequence is TGTGCCAGCAGTTTAGTCCAGGGGTTCTCAACTAATGAAAAACTGTTTTTT.

This clonotype was seen a handful of times. The V and J genes are TRBV7-9 and TRBJ1-3; perhaps TRBD1 as D (5 bases). The CDR3 runs to 15 residues. Trimming shortened V by 0 bases and J by 6 bases, and 12 bases separated the two germline ends. Germline V gene data show CDR1 as SEHNR and CDR2 as FQNEAQ (reference sequence). The CDR3 region is CASSLAGPDSNTIYF. As DNA, the CDR3 is TGTGCCAGCAGCTTAGCGGGACCGGACTCAAACACCATATATTTT.

CDR3 bases: TGTGCCAGCAGCTTAAGCCTAGAGGTTACAGATACGCAGTATTTT. This codes for CASSLSLEVTDTQYF. The rearrangement links TRBV11-3 to TRBJ2-3; no clear D gene. The CDR3 is 15 residues long. The V and J ends lost 2 bases and 3 bases respectively, with 12 bases between them. The germline CDR1 and CDR2 sequences are SGHNT and YENEEA.

This clonotype was counted a few times. A read error may account for a junction end that differs from germline. V usage is TRBV5-1 and J usage is TRBJ2-5, with D perhaps assigned TRBD1 or TRBD2 (6 bases each). CDR3 size: 11 residues. Germline-derived CDR1 and CDR2 are SGHRS and YFSETQ. CDR3 DNA sequence: TGCGCCAGCAGCTTGGCCGGGGGCACGTTCTTC. It encodes CASSLAGGTFF.